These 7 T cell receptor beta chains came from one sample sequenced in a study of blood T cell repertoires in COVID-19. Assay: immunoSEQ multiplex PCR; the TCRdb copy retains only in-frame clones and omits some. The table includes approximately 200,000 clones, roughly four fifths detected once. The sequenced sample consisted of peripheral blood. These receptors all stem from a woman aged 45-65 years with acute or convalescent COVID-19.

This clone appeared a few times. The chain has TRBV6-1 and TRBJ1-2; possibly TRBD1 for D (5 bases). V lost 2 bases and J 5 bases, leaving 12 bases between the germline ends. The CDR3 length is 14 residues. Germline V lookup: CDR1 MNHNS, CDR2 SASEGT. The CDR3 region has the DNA TGTGCCAGCAGTGAAAGGGGCAGTTTTTATGGCTACACCTTC. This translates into CASSERGSFYGYTF.

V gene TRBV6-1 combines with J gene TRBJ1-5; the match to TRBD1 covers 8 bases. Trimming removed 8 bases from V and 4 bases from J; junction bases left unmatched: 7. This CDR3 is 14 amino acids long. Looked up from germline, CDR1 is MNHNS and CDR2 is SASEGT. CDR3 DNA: TGTGCCAGCGCAGTACAGGGGGTTAATCAGCCCCAGCATTTT. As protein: CASAVQGVNQPQHF.

The CDR3 sequence is CASSPHRQSNYGYTF. The CDR3 DNA sequence: TGTGCCAGCAGTCCCCACCGACAGTCTAACTATGGCTACACCTTC. V is TRBV6-5 and J is TRBJ1-2; possible D gene TRBD1, 5 bases. This CDR3 has 15 residues. The V end was cut by 5 bases, the J end by 0 bases, with 13 bases between. Germline V gene sequence: CDR1 MNHEY, CDR2 SVGAGI.

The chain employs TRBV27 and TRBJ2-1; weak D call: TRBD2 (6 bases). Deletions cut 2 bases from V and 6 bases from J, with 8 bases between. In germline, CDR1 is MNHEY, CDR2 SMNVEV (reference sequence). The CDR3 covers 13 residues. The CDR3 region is CASSLASVNEQFF. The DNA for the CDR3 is TGTGCCAGCAGTTTAGCTAGCGTCAATGAGCAGTTCTTC.

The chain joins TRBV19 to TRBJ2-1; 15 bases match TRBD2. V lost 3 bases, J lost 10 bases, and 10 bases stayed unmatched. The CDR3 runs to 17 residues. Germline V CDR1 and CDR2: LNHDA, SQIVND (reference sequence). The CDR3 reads CASSISVGLAGGGEQFF. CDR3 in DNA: TGTGCCAGTAGTATTTCGGTGGGACTAGCGGGGGGAGGAGAGCAGTTCTTC.

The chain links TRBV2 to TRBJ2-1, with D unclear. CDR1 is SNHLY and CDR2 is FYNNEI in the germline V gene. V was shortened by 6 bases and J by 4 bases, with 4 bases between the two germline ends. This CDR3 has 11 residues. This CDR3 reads CASSGYNEQFF. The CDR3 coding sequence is TGTGCCAGCAGCGGGTACAATGAGCAGTTCTTC.

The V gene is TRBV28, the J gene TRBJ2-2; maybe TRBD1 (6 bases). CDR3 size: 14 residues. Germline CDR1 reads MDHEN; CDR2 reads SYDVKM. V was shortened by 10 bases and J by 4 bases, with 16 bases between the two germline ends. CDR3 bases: TGTGCCACCCGAGGGGGAATAGGCACCGGGGAGCTGTTTTTT. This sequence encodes CATRGGIGTGELFF.